This passage covers 3 T cell receptor beta chains from one sample sequenced in a study of CD8 T cells in Susac syndrome. Random hexamers were used to reverse transcribe 0.5 to 1 ug of RNA. TCRdb reprocessed the immunoSEQ multiplex PCR reads via MiXCR and lists one record per CDR3 protein. This sample has 160,000 or so distinct CDR3 sequences, with approximately 95% found just once. Input material: CD4+ T cells from PBMCs. These receptor sequences come from a human donor with multiple sclerosis.

The gene calls are TRBV20-1 and TRBJ2-2; unclear D gene. Trimming took off 6 bases at V and 5 bases at J, with 16 bases between the two ends. The CDR3 is 14 residues long. CDR1 is DFQATT, CDR2 SNEGSKA, per germline (reference sequence). CDR3 nucleotides: TGCAGTGCCGCCGGTTTGGGTCGGACCGGGGAGCTGTTTTTT. Residues: CSAAGLGRTGELFF.

The chain couples TRBV20-1 to TRBJ1-1; D remains ambiguous. CDR1 is DFQATT and CDR2 is SNEGSKA in the germline V gene (reference sequence). The CDR3 consists of 13 residues. Trimming stripped 5 bases from V and 2 bases from J, with 12 bases between. CDR3 DNA sequence: TGCAGTGCTTCCCGGACGATAAACACTGAAGCTTTCTTT. Amino acid sequence: CSASRTINTEAFF.

The chain employs TRBV5-4 and TRBJ2-7; 7 positions agree with TRBD2. In germline, CDR1 is SGHNT, CDR2 YYREEE (reference sequence). V lost 0 bases and J lost 2; bases outside the gene matches: 5. The CDR3 consists of 15 residues. The CDR3 bases are TGTGCCAGCAGCTTGGGCGGGGGACCGACCTACGAGCAGTACTTC. As protein: CASSLGGGPTYEQYF.